This entry concerns a single TCR beta chain. Germline V gene data show CDR1 as MDHEN and CDR2 as SYDVKM. Trimming left V 7 bases short and J 3 bases short, with 19 bases between. The CDR3 covers 15 residues. This specimen comes from a study of blood T cell repertoires in COVID-19. Sequencing used immunoSEQ multiplex PCR; TCRdb keeps in-frame clones, though not all of them. Among 200,000 to 250,000 clones, approximately 84% were seen once, and the ten largest hold 1.5% to 2%. The V and J genes are TRBV28 and TRBJ2-7, with D possibly being TRBD2 (7 bases). The sequence was collected from a man aged 35 to 55 who had recovered from COVID-19. Sequenced input: PBMCs or T cells enriched from blood (not recorded which). The DNA of the CDR3 is TGTGCCAGCAAGGGGGGGATTGGATCTTTCTACGAGCAGTACTTC. Protein: CASKGGIGSFYEQYF.